This is a list of T cell receptor beta chains from one sample in a study of beta chain features in type 1 diabetes. The repertoire was sequenced with immunoSEQ multiplex PCR; TCRdb's copy has only in-frame clones and lacks some. The sample shows hundreds of thousands of clones, approximately 15% of them seen only once. Sequencing was performed on naive CD4+ T cells from blood. These receptors came from a man aged 25-45 years in good health. Each CDR3 is given with its conserved first and last residue. A D gene is named only where the DNA matches it firmly. The size entry is marked missing in some rows and otherwise reads once, few, many or a size class.

>few|-|TRBV5-1|TRBJ2-5
CASSLEVETQYF
TGCGCCAGCAGCTTGGAGGTAGAGACCCAGTACTTC
>few|TRBD1|TRBV5-1|TRBJ1-2
CASSAGTGLDYGYTF
TGCGCCAGCAGCGCCGGGACAGGGCTGGACTATGGCTACACCTTC
>-|-|TRBV14|TRBJ2-2
CASSQRAWNTGELFF
TGTGCCAGCAGCCAACGGGCCTGGAACACCGGGGAGCTGTTTTTT
>-|-|TRBV9|TRBJ2-1
CASSVVGDPEQFF
TGTGCCAGCAGCGTAGTGGGCGACCCTGAGCAGTTCTTC
>-|-|TRBV19|TRBJ2-7
CASSPGRGWRQYF
TGTGCCAGTAGCCCCGGTAGGGGGTGGCGACAGTACTTC
>-|-|TRBV2|TRBJ1-1
CASSTDSRLSFF
TGTGCCAGCAGTACGGACAGTAGGTTATCTTTCTTT
>few|-|TRBV5-4|TRBJ2-3
CASSLDSKDTQYF
TGTGCCAGCAGCTTGGATTCCAAAGATACGCAGTATTTT
>few|TRBD2|TRBV2|TRBJ2-1
CASRKTSGDYNEQFF
TGTGCCAGCAGAAAAACTAGCGGGGATTACAATGAGCAGTTCTTC
>few|-|TRBV18|TRBJ2-1
CASSPDNTTEQFF
TGTGCCAGCTCACCGGACAACACCACTGAGCAGTTCTTC
>few|-|TRBV7-2|TRBJ1-2
CARKGDNYGYTF
TGTGCCAGGAAAGGGGACAACTATGGCTACACCTTC
>-|TRBD2|TRBV25-1|TRBJ2-3
CASVDISGTDTQYF
TGTGCCAGCGTTGATATTAGCGGGACAGATACGCAGTATTTT
>few|-|TRBV9|TRBJ2-5
CASSPELRGSETQYF
TGTGCCAGCAGCCCGGAGTTGAGGGGCTCCGAGACCCAGTACTTC
>-|-|TRBV9|TRBJ1-1
CASSVVRDAEAFF
TGTGCCAGCAGCGTAGTAAGGGACGCTGAAGCTTTCTTT
>-|-|TRBV9|TRBJ2-5
CASSVDPGETQYF
TGTGCCAGCAGCGTAGATCCGGGGGAGACCCAGTACTTC
>-|-|TRBV5-4|TRBJ2-3
CASSPSVTSPLSTDTQYF
TGTGCCAGCAGCCCCTCGGTGACTAGTCCCCTTTCCACAGATACGCAGTATTTT